Presented here are 13 T cell receptor beta chains from one specimen sequenced in a study of T cell responses to AZD1222 COVID-19 vaccine. Using immunoSEQ multiplex PCR, the repertoire was profiled, and TCRdb retains in-frame clones only, with some absent. The sample consists of around 130,000 clones, roughly 94% of them appearing once. The material was peripheral blood, obtained on day 0 of AZD1222 vaccination. The origin of the receptors is an adult in good health.

V and J are TRBV28 and TRBJ1-5; 9 nucleotides match TRBD1. The trim removed 11 bases at V and 2 bases at J, leaving 7 bases unmatched. Per the germline V gene, CDR1 is MDHEN and CDR2 is SYDVKM. This CDR3 comprises 14 residues. DNA for the CDR3: TGTGCCGCGGGGGGGGACAGGGGCAATCAGCCCCAGCATTTT. It translates to CAAGGDRGNQPQHF.

The J gene is TRBJ1-5, the V gene TRBV30; the D is unclear. Germline CDR1 and CDR2: GTSNPN and SVGIG (reference sequence). The germline V and J ends were trimmed by 2 bases and 0 bases, with 5 bases remaining between them. The CDR3 contains 13 residues. The CDR3 sequence is CAWSYDSNQPQHF. CDR3 in DNA: TGTGCCTGGAGTTATGATAGCAATCAGCCCCAGCATTTT.

This clone was observed a single time. In DNA, the CDR3 is TGTGCCAGCAGCCCCAAGGAGGCCTACGAGCAGTACTTC. Translated: CASSPKEAYEQYF. V usage is TRBV7-9 and J usage is TRBJ2-7; the D gene is possibly TRBD2 (5 bases). This CDR3 spans 13 amino acids. The ends were cut back, 5 bases at V and 2 bases at J, with 10 bases in the middle. Germline lookup yields CDR1 SEHNR and CDR2 FQNEAQ (reference sequence).

The chain carries TRBV27 and TRBJ2-7; either TRBD1 or TRBD2 may fit D (5 bases each). The V gene lost 1 base and the J gene lost 7 bases, with 11 bases spanning the gap. The CDR3 length is 13 residues. Germline V lookup: CDR1 MNHEY, CDR2 SMNVEV (reference sequence). CDR3 region: CASSLLGVREQYF. The CDR3 nucleotides read TGTGCCAGCAGTTTATTGGGGGTCAGGGAGCAGTACTTC.

The V call is TRBV11-3, the J call TRBJ2-1, with D tentatively TRBD1 or TRBD2 (5 bases each). This CDR3 has 17 residues. V lost 0 bases to trimming and J lost 5 bases, with 17 bases between them. Germline CDR1 reads SGHNT; CDR2 reads YENEEA. This CDR3 is CASSLDLGTQDHNEQFF. CDR3 coding DNA: TGTGCCAGCAGCTTAGATCTTGGGACCCAGGACCACAATGAGCAGTTCTTC.

This clone was recorded a few times. The rearrangement links TRBV28 to TRBJ1-5; TRBD1 aligns across 9 bases. The CDR3 has 13 amino acids. J lost 5 bases, V lost 6 bases, and 2 bases had no gene match. Germline V gene lookup returns CDR1 MDHEN and CDR2 SYDVKM. The CDR3 protein is CASRDRGYQPQHF. The CDR3 nucleotides read TGTGCCAGCAGGGACAGGGGTTATCAGCCCCAGCATTTT.

The gene calls are TRBV18 and TRBJ2-3; no clear D. The CDR3 runs 16 residues. Trimming pared 3 bases from V and 0 bases from J, leaving 13 bases between. Looked up from germline, CDR1 is KGHSH and CDR2 is LQKENI. This CDR3 reads CASSPLQTPSTDTQYF. In DNA, the CDR3 is TGTGCCAGCTCACCCCTACAGACTCCTAGCACAGATACGCAGTATTTT.

J is TRBJ1-1 and V is TRBV20-1; D gene ambiguous. CDR3 size: 11 residues. The germline CDR1 and CDR2 sequences are DFQATT and SNEGSKA (reference sequence). The ends were cut back, 3 bases at V and 7 bases at J, with 9 bases in the middle. The CDR3 DNA is TGCAGTGCTAGGTTTTCATTTGAAGCTTTCTTT. Its protein is CSARFSFEAFF.

V and J are TRBV28 and TRBJ2-2, with D perhaps matching TRBD1 (6 bases). Trimming took 8 bases from V and 4 from J, leaving 11 bases between them. The length of the CDR3 is 13 residues. Germline V gene data show CDR1 as MDHEN and CDR2 as SYDVKM. This chain's CDR3 is CASQSRGTGELFF. The CDR3 nucleotides read TGTGCCAGCCAAAGCAGGGGCACCGGGGAGCTGTTTTTT.

This chain uses TRBV30 with TRBJ1-4; D gene ambiguous. Germline-derived CDR1 and CDR2 are GTSNPN and SVGIG (reference sequence). V was shortened by 4 bases and J by 5 bases, with 14 bases between the two germline ends. This CDR3 is 14 amino acids long. The DNA for the CDR3 is TGTGCCTGGAAGGGTTGGGCTAAGAATGAAAAACTGTTTTTT. Amino acid sequence: CAWKGWAKNEKLFF.

The DNA of the CDR3 is TGTGCCAGCAGCCGCGGGACTAATTTTGAGCAGTTCTTC. This translates into CASSRGTNFEQFF. This chain links TRBV6-5 with TRBJ2-1; 7 bases match TRBD2. The V gene's germline CDR1 is MNHEY and CDR2 SVGAGI. With 6 bases clipped from V and 9 bases from J, the junction kept 8 bases outside the gene matches. The CDR3 extends over 13 amino acids.

The chain recombines TRBV28 with TRBJ2-1; 8 nucleotides line up with TRBD2. CDR1 is MDHEN, CDR2 SYDVKM, per germline. The CDR3 consists of 17 residues. The V gene end was trimmed by 5 bases and the J gene end by 4 bases; junction bases not matched to a gene: 13. CDR3 nucleotide sequence: TGTGCCAGCAGTACCCTTGAGCGGGAGCTGGGATACAATGAGCAGTTCTTC. It is translated as CASSTLERELGYNEQFF. The variable domain in full, with the rest retrieved from reference TRBV28 and TRBJ2-1, is DVKVTQSSRYLVKRTGEKVFLECVQDMDHENMFWYRQDPGLGLRLIYFSYDVKMKEKGDIPEGYSVSREKKERFSLILESASTNQTSMYLCASSTLERELGYNEQFFGPGTRLTVL.

In this sample, this clone turned up once. This chain connects TRBV7-2 to TRBJ1-1; the D gene is possibly TRBD1 (6 bases). The germline V gene has CDR1 SGHTA and CDR2 FQGNSA. V lost 5 bases, J lost 3 bases, and 16 bases lay in between. This CDR3 is 15 amino acids long. The DNA for the CDR3 is TGTGCCAGCAGCGTCTACAGGGTAACGGACACTGAAGCTTTCTTT. Residues: CASSVYRVTDTEAFF.